These T cell receptor beta chains were read from a single sample in a study of blood T cell repertoires in COVID-19. Assay used: immunoSEQ multiplex PCR; TCRdb lists only in-frame clones, some missing. The table has 45,000 or so clones, about nine tenths seen once; the top ten hold 13% to 15%. Sequencing was carried out using peripheral blood. The receptors come from a human donor in a cohort sampled during active COVID-19. CDR3s include the opening cysteine and the closing phenylalanine or tryptophan. Each record gives: clone size, J gene, D gene, V gene, CDR3 DNA, CDR3 protein. A D gene is named only where the DNA matches it firmly. The size entry is marked missing in some rows and otherwise reads once, few, many or a size class.

>once|TRBJ2-4|TRBD2|TRBV6-2/TRBV6-3
TGTGCCAGCAGTCGGACTCGGGGGGTAAAAAACATTCAGTACTTC
CASSRTRGVKNIQYF
>large|TRBJ1-4|TRBD1|TRBV18
TGTGCCAGCTCGCGACCGGGGACAGGGTACGAAAAACTGTTTTTT
CASSRPGTGYEKLFF
>.|TRBJ2-3|TRBD1|TRBV2
TGTGCCAGCAGTCCTGGGACAGGATTAACCACAGATACGCAGTATTTT
CASSPGTGLTTDTQYF
>.|TRBJ2-7|.|TRBV6-2/TRBV6-3
TGTGCCAGCAGCCTGGTGGGCGAATCCTACGAGCAGTACTTC
CASSLVGESYEQYF
>.|TRBJ2-1|TRBD2|TRBV27
TGTGCCAGCAGTCCCAACCCCATAGCGGGGTATGGTAATGAGCAGTTCTTC
CASSPNPIAGYGNEQFF
>once|TRBJ1-6|.|TRBV9
TGTGCCAGCAGCGTCGGGCGGGTATCGGGGTCACCCCTCCACTTT
CASSVGRVSGSPLHF
>.|TRBJ2-7|.|TRBV24-1
TGTGCCACCAGTGATTCCGGGACACCCTACGAGCAGTACTTC
CATSDSGTPYEQYF
>once|TRBJ2-5|TRBD2|TRBV11-2
TGTGCCAGCAGCTCCGGGACTAGCAAGAGAAGCCAGTACTTC
CASSSGTSKRSQYF
>few|TRBJ1-6|.|TRBV12-3/TRBV12-4
TGTGCCAGCAGTCGACAGGTCTATTCACCCCTCCACTTT
CASSRQVYSPLHF
>few|TRBJ2-7|.|TRBV7-9
TGTGCCAGCAGACCGGGACTTCACTACGAGCAGTACTTC
CASRPGLHYEQYF
>.|TRBJ1-1|TRBD1|TRBV18
TGTGCCAGCTCACCCAGGACAGGGGGACAGGACACTGAAGCTTTCTTT
CASSPRTGGQDTEAFF
>.|TRBJ1-2|.|TRBV9
TGTGCCAGCAGCGTAGAACCCCAGGGGATCTATGGCTACACCTTC
CASSVEPQGIYGYTF
>.|TRBJ2-3|TRBD2|TRBV7-2
TGTGCCAGCAGCCCTAGCGGGGGGGGCACAGATACGCAGTATTTT
CASSPSGGGTDTQYF
>.|TRBJ1-2|.|TRBV4-1
TGCGCCAGCAGCCAAGAGCCGCAGGGATTCTATGGCTACACCTTC
CASSQEPQGFYGYTF
>.|TRBJ2-7|TRBD2|TRBV30
TGTGCCTGGAGCCTGACTAGCGGGGGGGCCTTCGAAGTCGAGCAGTACTTC
CAWSLTSGGAFEVEQYF
>.|TRBJ2-3|.|TRBV19
TGTGCCAGTACCCTTGACAGGACCGTCACAGATACGCAGTATTTT
CASTLDRTVTDTQYF
>.|TRBJ2-5|.|TRBV7-2
TGTGCCAGCAGCTTAGCGAGGGTCCAAGAGACCCAGTACTTC
CASSLARVQETQYF
>.|TRBJ2-1|TRBD1|TRBV27
TGTGCCAGCAGTTTAATGGGACAGGGCGATGAGCAGTTCTTC
CASSLMGQGDEQFF
>.|TRBJ1-1|TRBD1|TRBV5-1
TGCGCCAGCAGCCAGCAAGGACAGGGGGTGAAGAACACTGAAGCTTTCTTT
CASSQQGQGVKNTEAFF
>.|TRBJ2-4|.|TRBV10-3
TGTGCCATCAGTGAGTCCCAGGAGGGAAACATTCAGTACTTC
CAISESQEGNIQYF
>.|TRBJ1-2|.|TRBV7-3
TGTGCCAGCAGCTTAACGGGCCTTGACTCGGGGGGCTACACCTTC
CASSLTGLDSGGYTF
>.|TRBJ1-6|.|TRBV27
TGTGCCGCCCGTAGGAACGAGGGTAATTCACCCCTCCACTTT
CAARRNEGNSPLHF
>.|TRBJ2-3|.|TRBV11-3
TGTGCCAGCAGCTTAAGGGGGAACACAGATACGCAGTATTTT
CASSLRGNTDTQYF
>.|TRBJ2-1|.|TRBV9
TGTGCCAGCAGCTTGGACTTATACAATGAGCAGTTCTTC
CASSLDLYNEQFF
>.|TRBJ1-5|.|TRBV6-2/TRBV6-3
TGTGCCAGCAGTTCAGGGGCTACGAGCAATCAGCCCCAGCATTTT
CASSSGATSNQPQHF
>.|TRBJ2-5|TRBD2|TRBV5-4
TGTGCCAGCAGCTCTGGCGGGGGGCACCAAGAGACCCAGTACTTC
CASSSGGGHQETQYF
>.|TRBJ2-5|TRBD2|TRBV3-1/TRBV3-2
TGTGCCGCGGGGGACCAAGAGACCCAGTACTTC
CAAGDQETQYF
>.|TRBJ1-2|.|TRBV29-1
TGCAGCGTTTGGGGGGGCTATGGCTACACCTTC
CSVWGGYGYTF
>.|TRBJ2-7|.|TRBV21-1
TGTGCCAGCATTTCCCGGGACTTAAGGGGCGAGCAGTACTTC
CASISRDLRGEQYF
>few|TRBJ2-4|.|TRBV5-1
TGCGCCAGCAGCAGGACACCTCGAGGGGGAAACATTCAGTACTTC
CASSRTPRGGNIQYF
>.|TRBJ2-3|TRBD1|TRBV29-1
TGCAGCGTCGGGACAGGGGGCCTGAGCACAGATACGCAGTATTTT
CSVGTGGLSTDTQYF
>.|TRBJ1-1|.|TRBV11-3
TGTGCCAGCAGCTTAGTGTCCAGGTCGGAAGCTTTCTTT
CASSLVSRSEAFF
>.|TRBJ1-2|TRBD1|TRBV6-6
TGTGCCACCGGGACAGGGGGCGCGGCGGCCTATGGCTACACCTTC
CATGTGGAAAYGYTF
>.|TRBJ1-3|.|TRBV14
TGTGCCAGCAGTCCATTGGGGCCAGGAAACACCATATATTTT
CASSPLGPGNTIYF
>.|TRBJ1-1|.|TRBV24-1
TGTGCCACCAGTGATCCGCCGGTGGACATGAAAGCTTTCTTT
CATSDPPVDMKAFF
>.|TRBJ2-7|TRBD1|TRBV4-3
TGCGCCAGCAGCCACAGAGCGGGGACAGGGACCTACGAGCAGTACTTC
CASSHRAGTGTYEQYF
>.|TRBJ1-2|.|TRBV6-1
TGTGCCAGCAGTGAACAGGGGATCTATGGCTACACCTTC
CASSEQGIYGYTF
>.|TRBJ1-5|.|TRBV6-6
TGTGCCAGCAGTTACTCGACAGGTTCGGGTCAGCCCCAGCATTTT
CASSYSTGSGQPQHF
>.|TRBJ2-7|.|TRBV4-1
TGCGCCAGCAGCCAAGAGGTGTCGGGCTACGAGCAGTACTTC
CASSQEVSGYEQYF
>.|TRBJ2-5|.|TRBV9
TGTGCCAGCAGCGTAGAGGGGGGGCGCCCCCCGGGCCAAGAGACCCAGTACTTC
CASSVEGGRPPGQETQYF
>.|TRBJ2-1|TRBD2|TRBV12-3/TRBV12-4
TGTGCCAGCAGTCCCGGACTAGTCGGGCAGTTCTTC
CASSPGLVGQFF
>.|TRBJ1-5|TRBD1|TRBV3-1/TRBV3-2
TGTGCCAGCAGCCGGCAGGGGGGTCAGCCCCAGCATTTT
CASSRQGGQPQHF
>.|TRBJ2-1|TRBD2|TRBV7-3
TGTGCCAGCAGCTTCGGTCTAGCGGGGGCGGGTGAGCAGTTCTTC
CASSFGLAGAGEQFF
>.|TRBJ1-5|TRBD1|TRBV6-6
TGTGCCAGCAGTCGGGACAGGCGCAATCAGCCCCAGCATTTT
CASSRDRRNQPQHF